This T cell receptor (beta chain) was sequenced in a study of CD8 T cells in Susac syndrome. The RNA input was about 0.5 to 1 ug, and it was reverse transcribed with random hexamers. TCRdb analysed the immunoSEQ multiplex PCR reads with MiXCR anew, one entry per CDR3 protein. The sample lists about 240,000 distinct CDR3 sequences, around 96% seen once, with approximately 0.094% in the top ten. The sequenced material came from CD4+ T cells from PBMCs. The clonotype comes from a human donor with Susac syndrome.

CDR3 nucleotides: TGTGCCACCAGAAGGGACCCGGGCACTGAAGCTTTCTTT. Residues: CATRRDPGTEAFF. The rearrangement joins TRBV15 to TRBJ1-1; tentative D call: TRBD1 (5 bases). V was pared by 6 bases and J by 4 bases, with 12 bases between. Germline lookup yields CDR1 LNHNV and CDR2 YYDKDF (reference sequence). This CDR3 is built from 13 residues.